Below, 20 T cell receptor beta chains from the same sample are listed, as sequenced in a study of PD-1 blockade in classical Hodgkin lymphoma. Time point given: newly diagnosed, previously untreated cHL patient sample. Sequenced by immunoSEQ multiplex PCR; TCRdb stores in-frame clones only, minus some. This sample yields 17,000 or so clones, of which 87% are seen a single time; roughly 3.9% belongs to the top ten. Sequencing was done on a sample of peripheral blood mononuclear cells (PBMCs). These receptors originate from a human donor with classical Hodgkin lymphoma.

The rearrangement uses TRBV5-3 and TRBJ1-5; D call uncertain. TRBV5-3 is given ORF status, its function remaining uncertain. V lost 1 base to trimming and J lost 5 bases, with 16 bases between them. The CDR3 is 16 residues long. The CDR3 DNA sequence: TGTGCCAGAAGCTTGTTTTTCTTTACAGCACATCAGCCCCAGCATTTT. The encoded protein is CARSLFFFTAHQPQHF.

This clone was counted a few times. Distinct nucleotide sequences in the sample also encode this CDR3. The V and J genes are TRBV7-2 and TRBJ2-5, with D maybe TRBD2 (7 bases). The germline gives CDR1 SGHTA, CDR2 FQGNSA. The CDR3 length is 14 residues. With 0 bases removed from V and 5 bases from J, the gap between germline ends came to 10 bases. As DNA, the CDR3 is TGTGCCAGCAGCTTAGCAGGGAGGGGGGAGACCCAGTACTTC. Its protein is CASSLAGRGETQYF.

V and J are TRBV5-5 and TRBJ2-1; 8 bases agree with TRBD2. V shed 3 bases, J shed 7 bases, and the junction held 9 bases outside the gene matches. The CDR3 is 15 residues long. From germline, CDR1 is SGHKS and CDR2 YYEKEE (reference sequence). CDR3: CASSSQGTSRNEQFF. CDR3 nucleotide sequence: TGTGCCAGCAGCTCACAAGGGACTAGTCGGAATGAGCAGTTCTTC. The variable domain in full, with the rest retrieved from reference TRBV5-5 and TRBJ2-1, is DAGVTQSPTHLIKTRGQQVTLRCSPISGHKSVSWYQQVLGQGPQFIFQYYEKEERGRGNFPDRFSARQFPNYSSELNVNALLLGDSALYLCASSSQGTSRNEQFFGPGTRLTVL.

This sequence joins TRBV4-2 and TRBJ2-7, with a possible D match to TRBD2 (5 bases). Germline CDR1 reads LGHNA; CDR2 reads YNFKEQ. The V and J ends lost 0 bases and 0 bases respectively, with 12 bases between them. This CDR3 region has 16 residues. CDR3 residues: CASSQERAGSSYEQYF. CDR3 nucleotides: TGTGCCAGCAGCCAAGAACGGGCGGGTAGCTCCTACGAGCAGTACTTC.

The V and J genes are TRBV5-1 and TRBJ2-7; 9 positions agree with TRBD2. CDR1 is SGHRS, CDR2 YFSETQ, per germline. Losses at the gene ends were 4 bases for V and 0 bases for J; bases not matched to a gene: 5. CDR3 length: 15 amino acids. The CDR3 nucleotides are TGCGCCAGCAGCCTAAATAGCGGGAGCTCCTACGAGCAGTACTTC. Its translation: CASSLNSGSSYEQYF.

The rearrangement links TRBV6-5 to TRBJ2-7; 8 bases are a match to TRBD1. The V gene end was trimmed by 6 bases and the J gene end by 6 bases; junction bases not matched to a gene: 4. Germline V CDR1 and CDR2: MNHEY, SVGAGI. The CDR3 extends over 12 amino acids. The CDR3 DNA is TGTGCCAGCAGAAGCGGACAGGGCGAGCAGTACTTC. Protein: CASRSGQGEQYF.

The chain joins TRBV7-5 to TRBJ2-5; the D call TRBD2 from the table was never checked on the DNA. TRBV7-5 is termed a pseudogene. The CDR3 contains 19 residues. The CDR3 is CVVVQMRDLSSPRWETQYF. The CDR3 nucleotides are TGTGTCGTAGTTCAAATGCGGGACCTATCTTCGCCCCGTTGGGAGACCCAGTACTTC.

This clone was counted a few times. The CDR3 loop reads CASSLPGTGIHEQYF. DNA of the CDR3: TGTGCCAGCAGTTTACCCGGGACAGGGATCCACGAGCAGTACTTC. V and J are TRBV28 and TRBJ2-7; 9 nucleotides align to TRBD1. Germline CDR1 reads MDHEN; CDR2 reads SYDVKM. V lost 2 bases and J lost 5; bases outside the gene matches: 7. The CDR3 totals 15 residues.

The rearrangement joins TRBV19 to TRBJ1-1, with D tentatively TRBD1 (6 bases). The V end was cut by 3 bases, the J end by 5 bases, with 16 bases between. In germline, CDR1 is LNHDA, CDR2 SQIVND (reference sequence). There are 15 residues in the CDR3. The CDR3 loop reads CASSIGDTPATEAFF. CDR3 DNA sequence: TGTGCCAGTAGTATTGGGGACACCCCTGCAACTGAAGCTTTCTTT.

The chain carries TRBV6-5 and TRBJ2-7, with 8 positions matching TRBD1. Trimming cost V 6 bases and J 3 bases; bases outside gene matches: 7. CDR1 is MNHEY, CDR2 SVGAGI, per germline. This CDR3 has 14 residues. The CDR3 DNA is TGTGCCAGCAGATCAGGGGGCACCCGCTACGAGCAGTACTTC. This encodes CASRSGGTRYEQYF.

V is TRBV2 and J is TRBJ2-3; D could derive from TRBD1 or TRBD2 (5 bases each). Between the trimmed V and J ends, which lost 2 bases and 3 bases, there was a span of 9 bases. The CDR3 covers 14 residues. Germline lookup yields CDR1 SNHLY and CDR2 FYNNEI. As DNA, the CDR3 is TGTGCCAGCAGTGAACGGGGCAGGACAGATACGCAGTATTTT. Translating it yields CASSERGRTDTQYF. Complete variable domain (other parts from reference TRBV2 and TRBJ2-3): EPEVTQTPSHQVTQMGQEVILRCVPISNHLYFYWYRQILGQKVEFLVSFYNNEISEKSEIFDDQFSVERPDGSNFTLKIRSTKLEDSAMYFCASSERGRTDTQYFGPGTRLTVL.

This chain uses TRBV4-1 with TRBJ1-1; D call uncertain. Germline V gene lookup returns CDR1 MGHRA and CDR2 YSYEKL. This CDR3 is built from 15 residues. Trimming pared 0 bases from V and 1 base from J, leaving 9 bases between. DNA of the CDR3: TGCGCCAGCAGCCAAGATCACGGCGCGAACACTGAAGCTTTCTTT. It is translated as CASSQDHGANTEAFF.

The chain links TRBV7-2 to TRBJ2-1; 7 bases are shared with TRBD1. CDR1 and CDR2 from the germline V gene are SGHTA and FQGNSA. Unmatched junction bases numbered 5, after V lost 4 bases and J lost 8 bases. The length of the CDR3 is 13 residues. The CDR3 region has the DNA TGTGCCAGCAGCTCGACAGGGTGGGATGAGCAGTTCTTC. This translates into CASSSTGWDEQFF.

J is TRBJ2-1 and V is TRBV19; 7 positions match TRBD2. The CDR3 has 16 residues. The V segment lost 3 bases and the J segment 1 base; nucleotides outside the gene matches: 6. CDR1 is LNHDA, CDR2 SQIVND, per germline (reference sequence). For the CDR3, the DNA is TGTGCCAGTAGTATGAAGACTAGCAGTTCCTACAATGAGCAGTTCTTC. Protein: CASSMKTSSSYNEQFF.

The chain's CDR3 is CASSVPLGYAGGPIDEQYF. CDR3 DNA sequence: TGTGCCAGCAGTGTACCCCTAGGGTATGCGGGAGGGCCAATAGACGAGCAGTACTTC. This chain uses TRBV2 with TRBJ2-7; 9 nucleotides agree with TRBD2. The CDR3 is 19 amino acids. Germline CDR1 SNHLY, CDR2 FYNNEI. J gave up 5 bases and V 4 bases, and 21 bases lay outside the gene matches.

V and J are TRBV2 and TRBJ2-1; no definite D call. Germline values: CDR1 SNHLY, CDR2 FYNNEI. Trimming stripped 7 bases from V and 4 bases from J, with 14 bases between. The CDR3 runs to 14 residues. The CDR3 protein is CASTARNIYNEQFF. The CDR3 bases are TGTGCCAGCACCGCTCGAAACATATACAATGAGCAGTTCTTC.

The gene calls are TRBV28 and TRBJ1-2; 8 nucleotides agree with TRBD1. The J segment lost 7 bases and the V segment lost 6 bases, leaving 13 bases of the junction unmatched. Germline CDR1 reads MDHEN; CDR2 reads SYDVKM. This CDR3 has 15 amino acids. CDR3 bases: TGTGCCAGCAGGAGGCCGATTCAGGGGGCTGGTGGCTACACCTTC. It specifies CASRRPIQGAGGYTF.

The chain couples TRBV28 to TRBJ2-1; possibly TRBD2 for D (6 bases). The germline CDR1 and CDR2 sequences are MDHEN and SYDVKM. Trimming removed 1 base at V and 0 bases at J, with 13 bases between. The CDR3 consists of 17 residues. Written as DNA, the CDR3 is TGTGCCAGCAGTTTATCGGGACTGTACAGCTCCTACAATGAGCAGTTCTTC. Translating it yields CASSLSGLYSSYNEQFF.

Worth noting for this clone: A junction end diverges from the germline sequence, so it may reflect a read error. This chain connects TRBV11-2 to TRBJ1-3; D remains ambiguous. CDR1 is SGHAT, CDR2 FQNNGV, per germline. The CDR3 length is 15 residues. This CDR3 is CASSLVLGYGNAIYF. DNA of the CDR3: TGTGCCAGCAGCTTAGTCTTGGGGTACGGAAACGCCATATATTTT.

The chain carries TRBV7-2 and TRBJ2-7; possible D gene TRBD2, 6 bases. The V gene's germline CDR1 is SGHTA and CDR2 FQGNSA. The CDR3 sequence is 15 residues long. V lost 1 base to trimming and J lost 3 bases, with 13 bases between them. The CDR3 is CASSLESSGVYEQYF. Here the CDR3 DNA reads TGTGCCAGCAGCTTAGAGAGTAGCGGAGTCTACGAGCAGTACTTC.